The 5 T cell receptor beta chains below come from one sample, sequenced in a study of T cells after yellow fever vaccination (dated by TCRdb to the late 2010s). The library was produced with 5' RACE. Sequencing used an Illumina HiSeq 2500. TCRdb passed the public sequencing reads through fastp at Q25 and MiXCR, retaining productive beta sequences. CDR3 protein duplicates are merged, each entry listing the most common genes and DNA. The sample data list roughly 120,000 distinct CDR3 sequences, and roughly 6.8% of these were observed just once. Jointly, the top ten make up approximately 2.7% of the sample. The treatment or condition label, as the study defines it: live attenuated yellow fever vaccine strain. Specimen: CD4+ T cells sorted from PBMCs, collected approximately 47 days after the first yellow fever vaccination. These receptors originate from a man in his late teens or twenties who received the YFV17D yellow fever vaccine.

This clonotype was counted many times. This rearrangement joins TRBV6-5 to TRBJ1-1; D may be TRBD1 (6 bases). Germline V gene lookup returns CDR1 MNHEY and CDR2 SVGAGI. The ends were cut back, 2 bases at V and 4 bases at J, with 14 bases in the middle. The CDR3 is made up of 15 amino acids. This CDR3 reads CASSYRSAGATEAFF. The CDR3, as DNA: TGTGCCAGCAGTTACAGGTCGGCAGGGGCCACTGAAGCTTTCTTT.

This clonotype came up many times. This chain uses TRBV7-2 with TRBJ2-3; no definite D call. V was shortened by 6 bases and J by 7 bases, with 11 bases between the two germline ends. The CDR3 sequence is 12 residues long. The germline V gene has CDR1 SGHTA and CDR2 FQGNSA. CDR3 amino acids: CASSSLGNTQYF. In DNA form, the CDR3 reads TGTGCCAGCAGTTCGCTTGGGAATACGCAGTATTTT.

This clonotype was counted only a few times. The genes are TRBV7-8 and TRBJ1-2, with 8 positions matching TRBD1. V shed 0 bases and J 2 bases; nucleotides not matched to a gene: 8. This CDR3 has 17 residues. Germline values: CDR1 SGHVS, CDR2 FQNEAQ. CDR3 DNA: TGTGCCAGCAGCTTAGCGGGCGATGGACAGGGAAACTATGGCTACACCTTC. As protein: CASSLAGDGQGNYGYTF.

This clonotype came up many times. The J gene is TRBJ2-5, the V gene TRBV6-1; D gene unclear. The V end was cut by 4 bases, the J end by 1 base, with 19 bases between. The CDR3 is made up of 17 amino acids. The germline CDR1 and CDR2 sequences are MNHNS and SASEGT. The CDR3 region is CASSATDTRIFQETQYF. The CDR3 DNA is TGTGCCAGCAGTGCCACGGATACAAGGATCTTCCAAGAGACCCAGTACTTC.

The chain uses TRBV5-5 and TRBJ2-7, with D hard to call. V lost 7 bases and J 3 bases, leaving 14 bases between the germline ends. The CDR3 spans 13 residues. Germline V gene data show CDR1 as SGHKS and CDR2 as YYEKEE (reference sequence). CDR3 residues: CASGPDLLYEQYF. CDR3 in DNA: TGTGCCAGCGGCCCAGATCTCCTCTACGAGCAGTACTTC. Combining the CDR3 with reference TRBV5-5 and TRBJ2-7 gives the whole variable domain DAGVTQSPTHLIKTRGQQVTLRCSPISGHKSVSWYQQVLGQGPQFIFQYYEKEERGRGNFPDRFSARQFPNYSSELNVNALLLGDSALYLCASGPDLLYEQYFGPGTRLTVT.